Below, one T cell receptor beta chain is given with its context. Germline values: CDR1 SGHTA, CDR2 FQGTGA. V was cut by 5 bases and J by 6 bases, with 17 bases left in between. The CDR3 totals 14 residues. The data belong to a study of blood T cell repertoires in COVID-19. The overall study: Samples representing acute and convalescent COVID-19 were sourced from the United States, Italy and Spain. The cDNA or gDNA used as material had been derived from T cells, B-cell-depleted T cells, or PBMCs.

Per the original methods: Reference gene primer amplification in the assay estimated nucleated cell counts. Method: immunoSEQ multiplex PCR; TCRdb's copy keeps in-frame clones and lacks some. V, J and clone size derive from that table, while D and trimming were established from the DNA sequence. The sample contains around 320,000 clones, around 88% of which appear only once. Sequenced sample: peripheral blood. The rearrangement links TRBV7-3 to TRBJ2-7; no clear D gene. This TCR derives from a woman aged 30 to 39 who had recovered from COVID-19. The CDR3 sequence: CASSRGQSNSEQYF. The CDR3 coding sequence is TGTGCCAGCAGCCGCGGTCAGTCGAATTCCGAGCAGTACTTC.